This TCR beta chain was retrieved from a study of response to subunit inactivated influenza vaccine. TCRdb reprocessed the RT-PCR reads via MiXCR and lists one record per CDR3 protein. This table holds hundreds of thousands of distinct CDR3 sequences, approximately 10% found once. Germline values: CDR1 DFQATT, CDR2 SNEGSKA (reference sequence). V shed 6 bases and J 8 bases; nucleotides not matched to a gene: 12. The CDR3 has 16 residues. In addition, the sample was reused for a study of T cells expressing NK-cell markers. That paper notes: What made the TCR beta cDNA was 5'RACE template switching with UMIs.

V gene TRBV20-1 combines with J gene TRBJ2-4; 14 positions agree with TRBD2. The TCR comes from a man in his forties or fifties who received an inactivated influenza vaccine. The material sequenced was PBMCs from blood, taken on the day of vaccination. DNA for the CDR3: TGCAGTGCCACGCCGGGACTAGCGGGAGCGGGTGACATTCAGTACTTC. The encoded protein is CSATPGLAGAGDIQYF.